The clone carrying this T cell receptor (beta chain) occurred many times. The antigen is not known. The data stem from a study of early T cells in non-severe SARS-CoV-2 infection. In the study overall: Whole-blood bulk RNA, unsorted, was sequenced, and chains were unpaired. General observations from the study: VDJdb matching, biased toward anti-spike CD8 responses, missed private and CD4 specificities.

CDR1 SNHLY and CDR2 FYNNEI come from the germline V gene. This CDR3 is built from 14 residues. V gave up 3 bases and J gave up 2 bases, with 11 bases separating them. Unique molecular identifiers were affixed to single, distinct cDNA molecules. Each CDR3 protein gets one entry after TCRdb re-called the 5' RACE reads with MiXCR. The sample lists 50,000 or so distinct CDR3 sequences; about 4.2% were seen once. The rearrangement joins TRBV2 to TRBJ2-7, with D maybe TRBD1 (5 bases). The sequence derives from an adult who was a healthcare worker with PCR-confirmed SARS-CoV-2 infection or an uninfected control (not recorded which). Sequencing was carried out using whole blood. The CDR3 bases are TGTGCCAGCAGTGAGGAACAGGTTCCCTACGAGCAGTACTTC. Encoded protein: CASSEEQVPYEQYF.